This TCR beta chain originates from a study of cytomegalovirus exposure and HLA in healthy donors. In its sample, this clone was seen a few times. Its antigen remains unknown. PCR used 60 Vbeta primers and 13 Jbeta primers. TCRdb's copy holds only in-frame clones and misses some; the assay was immunoSEQ multiplex PCR. The sample consists of more than 100,000 clones, 80% of them appearing once. Findings of the study overall: In a later analysis, at a false discovery rate of 0.05, about 15,000 TCR beta sequences were associated with HLA alleles. Published work reported that the classifier diagnosed cytomegalovirus status with high specificity and sensitivity. Earlier analysis found most TCR beta V segments productive about 90% or about 30% of the time. Reported findings show TCR beta sequences accurately forecast HLA-A and HLA-B alleles in most subjects.

Sequenced input: PBMCs. The TCR sequence derives from a man in his fifties in good health and CMV-seronegative.

CDR3: CASTQHKRGEDTQYF. CDR3 sequence (DNA): TGTGCCAGCACCCAACACAAGCGGGGCGAGGATACGCAGTATTTT. This chain uses TRBV7-6 with TRBJ2-3; TRBD2 aligns across 7 bases. The CDR3 totals 15 residues. Germline V gene sequence: CDR1 SGHVS, CDR2 FNYEAQ. The ends lost 7 bases at V and 6 bases at J; junction bases unmatched: 13.